What follows are 5 T cell receptor beta chains derived from one specimen sequenced in a study of CD8+ T cells in alopecia areata. Treatment here: oral pan-JAK inhibitor, 5-10 mg twice daily. In each case, RNA was isolated and then reverse transcribed into cDNA as the sequencing template. Clones were read by immunoSEQ multiplex PCR, and TCRdb kept only the in-frame ones, dropping some. This table holds about 290,000 clones, 55% to 70% found once. This sample comprised CD4+ T cells sorted from blood, obtained at week 24, from a patient treated with tofacitinib. The receptors come from a human donor with alopecia areata.

The chain links TRBV2 to TRBJ2-7, with 7 bases aligning to TRBD1. Losses at the gene ends were 7 bases for V and 3 bases for J; bases not matched to a gene: 3. The CDR3 contains 12 residues. Germline CDR1 and CDR2: SNHLY and FYNNEI. In nucleotides, the CDR3 is TGTGCCAGCACTAACAGGGGCTACGAGCAGTACTTC. Translated: CASTNRGYEQYF.

This chain links TRBV28 with TRBJ2-6, with D hard to call. Germline CDR1 MDHEN, CDR2 SYDVKM. Trimming stripped 6 bases from V and 0 bases from J, with 15 bases between. This CDR3 is built from 17 residues. In nucleotides, the CDR3 is TGTGCCAGCAGACCGACGCCGGGTGGCTCTGGGGCCAACGTCCTGACTTTC. Translated: CASRPTPGGSGANVLTF. The complete variable domain, with remaining parts taken from reference TRBV28 and TRBJ2-6, reads DVKVTQSSRYLVKRTGEKVFLECVQDMDHENMFWYRQDPGLGLRLIYFSYDVKMKEKGDIPEGYSVSREKKERFSLILESASTNQTSMYLCASRPTPGGSGANVLTFGAGSRLTVL.

The rearrangement joins TRBV5-6 to TRBJ2-3, with TRBD2 identical over 7 bases. CDR1 SGHDT and CDR2 YYEEEE come from the germline V gene. After removal of 3 bases from V and 9 bases from J, the junction contained 7 bases not matched to a gene. There are 13 residues in the CDR3. The CDR3 sequence: CASSSGEGRTQYF. CDR3 in DNA: TGTGCCAGCAGCTCTGGGGAGGGGAGGACGCAGTATTTT.

The V call is TRBV20-1, the J call TRBJ2-1; no clear D gene. CDR1 is DFQATT and CDR2 is SNEGSKA in the germline V gene (reference sequence). The CDR3 spans 11 residues. Trimming stripped 3 bases from V and 9 bases from J, with 9 bases between. The CDR3 loop reads CSASPTVEQFF. Here the CDR3 DNA reads TGCAGTGCTAGCCCGACCGTTGAGCAGTTCTTC.

The rearrangement uses TRBV7-9 and TRBJ2-6, with 7 bases matching TRBD1. CDR3 length: 18 residues. Germline CDR1 and CDR2: SEHNR and FQNEAQ (reference sequence). V lost 7 bases to trimming and J lost 0 bases; unmatched junction nucleotides: 12. Here the CDR3 reads CASNPRGQLYSGANVLTF. The CDR3 DNA sequence: TGTGCCAGCAACCCGAGGGGGCAGCTCTACTCTGGGGCCAACGTCCTGACTTTC.